These 10 T cell receptor beta chains were sequenced from one sample in a study of shared clonotypes between healthy human individuals. Assay used: immunoSEQ multiplex PCR; TCRdb lists only in-frame clones, some missing. The data contain around 600,000 clones, roughly 97% of them singletons. What was sequenced was naive CD4+ T cells sorted from blood. Sample subset: CD45RA+ positively selected. The receptors originated from a woman in her thirties in good health.

This chain connects TRBV28 to TRBJ2-7; 15 bases map to TRBD2. The germline CDR1 and CDR2 sequences are MDHEN and SYDVKM. The CDR3 consists of 17 residues. V shed 4 bases and J 2 bases; nucleotides not matched to a gene: 6. The CDR3 nucleotides are TGTGCCAGCAGTTCCACGGGACTAGCGGGAGGCCCCTACGAGCAGTACTTC. Amino acids: CASSSTGLAGGPYEQYF.

This chain joins TRBV18 and TRBJ2-3, with D tentatively TRBD2 (6 bases). The CDR3 sequence is 15 residues long. Trimming took 3 bases from V and 5 from J, leaving 15 bases between them. Germline-derived CDR1 and CDR2 are KGHSH and LQKENI. CDR3 bases: TGTGCCAGCTCACCCTTGCGACTAGACCAAGATACGCAGTATTTT. This encodes CASSPLRLDQDTQYF.

The chain uses TRBV28 and TRBJ1-5; D might be TRBD1 (6 bases). The CDR3 contains 16 residues. Germline V lookup: CDR1 MDHEN, CDR2 SYDVKM. V gave up 6 bases and J gave up 0 bases, with 15 bases separating them. The chain's CDR3 is CASRSDRLYSNQPQHF. As DNA, the CDR3 is TGTGCCAGCAGATCGGACAGACTCTATAGCAATCAGCCCCAGCATTTT.

This chain uses TRBV5-8 with TRBJ2-3; TRBD1 matches 9 bases. The ends lost 4 bases at V and 6 bases at J; junction bases unmatched: 9. Per germline, CDR1 SGHTS and CDR2 YDEGEE. CDR3 length equals 15 residues. Here the CDR3 reads CASSATGGLKDTQYF. CDR3 in DNA: TGTGCCAGCAGCGCGACAGGGGGACTAAAGGATACGCAGTATTTT.

Comment on this clone: Other DNA sequences in the sample encode the same CDR3. The chain joins TRBV28 to TRBJ2-7; the D is unclear. CDR1 and CDR2 from the germline V gene are MDHEN and SYDVKM. Trimming removed 4 bases at V and 4 bases at J, with 5 bases between. This CDR3 spans 11 amino acids. Here the CDR3 DNA reads TGTGCCAGCAGTTCGGTGTACGAGCAGTACTTC. Translating it yields CASSSVYEQYF.

A single count supports this clone. The chain couples TRBV11-2 to TRBJ2-1, with TRBD2 matching 12 bases. The CDR3 contains 16 residues. Germline assignment: CDR1 SGHAT and CDR2 FQNNGV. V dropped 4 bases and J dropped 7; count of bases not matched to a gene: 8. In DNA, the CDR3 is TGTGCCAGCAGCTGGGCTAGCGGGAGGGTGGAGAATGAGCAGTTCTTC. Its translation: CASSWASGRVENEQFF.

The rearrangement uses TRBV9 and TRBJ2-3; D possibly corresponds to TRBD2 (5 bases). The CDR3 runs 16 residues. CDR1 and CDR2 (germline): SGDLS, YYNGEE. Between the trimmed V and J ends, which lost 3 bases and 0 bases, there was a span of 14 bases. In nucleotides, the CDR3 is TGTGCCAGCAGCGGCCGCGGAGGAGCTAGCACAGATACGCAGTATTTT. This gives the protein CASSGRGGASTDTQYF.

J is TRBJ2-3 and V is TRBV5-4, with 7 bases aligning to TRBD1. The CDR3 extends over 14 amino acids. V dropped 5 bases and J dropped 4; count of bases not matched to a gene: 7. Germline V gives CDR1 SGHNT, CDR2 YYREEE (reference sequence). CDR3 sequence (DNA): TGTGCCAGCAGTTGGGGGACAGATTCAGATACGCAGTATTTT. It codes for CASSWGTDSDTQYF.

The V call is TRBV2, the J call TRBJ2-7, with unresolved D. Between the trimmed V and J ends, which lost 5 bases and 3 bases, there was a span of 8 bases. The CDR3 consists of 12 residues. Looked up from germline, CDR1 is SNHLY and CDR2 is FYNNEI. For the CDR3, the DNA is TGTGCCAGCAGTTATAGCAGCTACGAGCAGTACTTC. Amino acids: CASSYSSYEQYF.

V and J are TRBV5-1 and TRBJ2-7, with D possibly being TRBD2 (6 bases). CDR1 is SGHRS, CDR2 YFSETQ, per germline. This CDR3 spans 16 amino acids. Between the trimmed V and J ends, which lost 4 bases and 3 bases, there was a span of 20 bases. The CDR3 is CASSLSSGGLSYEQYF. The CDR3 DNA follows: TGCGCCAGCAGCCTGTCCTCTGGGGGACTGAGCTACGAGCAGTACTTC. Full variable domain (missing parts from reference TRBV5-1 and TRBJ2-7): KAGVTQTPRYLIKTRGQQVTLSCSPISGHRSVSWYQQTPGQGLQFLFEYFSETQRNKGNFPGRFSGRQFSNSRSEMNVSTLELGDSALYLCASSLSSGGLSYEQYFGPGTRLTVT.